These 27 T cell receptor beta chains were sequenced from one sample in a study of blood T cell repertoires in COVID-19. Some clones are missing from TCRdb's copy, which holds only in-frame ones; the method was immunoSEQ multiplex PCR. This sample has approximately 200,000 clones; around 80% occur once, and the top ten carry over 9.5%. Sample: peripheral blood. Receptors originate from a woman older than 75 with acute or convalescent COVID-19.

Only one count was recorded for this clone. The V call is TRBV6-2 or TRBV6-3, the J call TRBJ1-3; D is unclear. The V and J ends lost 2 bases and 9 bases respectively, with 11 bases between them. Per germline, CDR1 MNHEY and CDR2 SVGEGT. This CDR3 has 13 amino acids. This CDR3 is CASSYRTQLTIYF. The DNA of the CDR3 is TGTGCCAGCAGTTACCGCACTCAACTCACCATATATTTT.

This chain joins TRBV6-4 and TRBJ2-3; 7 bases align to TRBD2. Per germline, CDR1 MRHNA and CDR2 SNTAGT. This CDR3 is built from 13 residues. The ends lost 5 bases at V and 5 bases at J; junction bases unmatched: 4. The CDR3 sequence is CASSRSGVDTQYF. CDR3 nucleotides: TGTGCCAGCAGTCGAAGCGGGGTAGATACGCAGTATTTT.

The chain is built from TRBV11-3 and TRBJ1-1, with D perhaps TRBD1 (6 bases). The CDR3 runs 13 residues. The germline gives CDR1 SGHNT, CDR2 YENEEA. V was cut by 6 bases and J by 0 bases, with 8 bases left in between. The DNA of the CDR3 is TGTGCCAGCAGTTGGACAGTGAACACTGAAGCTTTCTTT. Residues: CASSWTVNTEAFF.

The J gene is TRBJ2-1, the V gene TRBV5-4; D might be TRBD2 (6 bases). The CDR3 is 15 residues long. Germline V CDR1 and CDR2: SGHNT, YYREEE (reference sequence). With 0 bases removed from V and 2 bases from J, the gap between germline ends came to 9 bases. This CDR3 reads CASSLDVAAYNEQFF. The CDR3 DNA is TGTGCCAGCAGCTTGGACGTAGCGGCCTACAATGAGCAGTTCTTC.

The chain carries TRBV5-1 and TRBJ2-7; TRBD2 matches at 13 bases. The germline V gene encodes CDR1 SGHRS and CDR2 YFSETQ. The CDR3 sequence is 17 residues long. With 3 bases clipped from V and 2 bases from J, the junction kept 8 bases outside the gene matches. Here the CDR3 reads CASSWTSGSVGAYEQYF. The CDR3 bases are TGCGCCAGCAGCTGGACTAGCGGGAGCGTGGGAGCCTACGAGCAGTACTTC.

The V and J genes are TRBV9 and TRBJ2-6, with 7 bases aligning to TRBD2. The germline V gene has CDR1 SGDLS and CDR2 YYNGEE. The junction had 10 bases not matched to a gene; V was cut back by 0 bases and J by 1 base. This CDR3 comprises 19 residues. CDR3 DNA: TGTGCCAGCAGCGTAGCCTTGGACTGGGGAGGGTCTGGGGCCAACGTCCTGACTTTC. This translates into CASSVALDWGGSGANVLTF.

The rearrangement links TRBV19 to TRBJ2-2; TRBD1 matches 12 bases. CDR1 and CDR2 (germline): LNHDA, SQIVND (reference sequence). V gave up 1 base and J gave up 5 bases; unmatched junction bases: 5. The CDR3 contains 17 residues. CDR3 sequence: CASSIGDRGRGTGELFF. CDR3 sequence (DNA): TGTGCCAGTAGTATAGGGGACAGGGGGCGCGGAACCGGGGAGCTGTTTTTT.

The chain joins TRBV24-1 to TRBJ2-1; no clear D gene. The CDR3 covers 15 residues. V was shortened by 0 bases and J by 5 bases, with 10 bases between the two germline ends. Germline CDR1 reads KGHDR; CDR2 reads SFDVKD. CDR3: CATSDLQREHNEQFF. For the CDR3, the DNA is TGTGCCACCAGTGATTTGCAGCGCGAACACAATGAGCAGTTCTTC.

The chain is built from TRBV6-4 and TRBJ1-1, with D possibly matching TRBD1 (5 bases). CDR3 length equals 16 residues. Between the trimmed V and J ends, which lost 6 bases and 0 bases, there was a span of 17 bases. The V gene's germline CDR1 is MRHNA and CDR2 SNTAGT. The CDR3 DNA sequence: TGTGCCAGCAGGTCCCAACAGGTGAAAATGAACACTGAAGCTTTCTTT. Encoded protein: CASRSQQVKMNTEAFF.

The genes are TRBV10-1 and TRBJ2-1, with 9 bases identical to TRBD2. The CDR3 runs to 17 residues. Unmatched junction bases numbered 11, after V lost 0 bases and J lost 8 bases. Germline V gene sequence: CDR1 WNHNN, CDR2 SYGVQD (reference sequence). For the CDR3, the DNA is TGCGCCAGCAGTGAGTCAGGTAGTAGCGGGAGTTACCATGAGCAGTTCTTC. The encoded protein is CASSESGSSGSYHEQFF.

This clone was detected only a few times. The chain is built from TRBV28 and TRBJ2-7; D ambiguous. The germline gives CDR1 MDHEN, CDR2 SYDVKM. The germline V and J ends were trimmed by 1 base and 7 bases, with 8 bases remaining between them. The CDR3 runs to 12 residues. The DNA of the CDR3 is TGTGCCAGCAGTTTATCCCCTAGGGAGCAGTACTTC. The encoded protein is CASSLSPREQYF.

This clone has just a few counts. The chain employs TRBV5-1 and TRBJ2-7; a possible D gene is TRBD2 (7 bases). V was cut by 4 bases and J by 0 bases, with 11 bases left in between. The V gene's germline CDR1 is SGHRS and CDR2 YFSETQ. The CDR3 length is 14 residues. CDR3 nucleotide sequence: TGCGCCAGCAGCGATAGGGGGGGCTCCTACGAGCAGTACTTC. Its translation: CASSDRGGSYEQYF.

The chain carries TRBV4-1 and TRBJ2-7; D not resolved. This CDR3 is built from 15 residues. The ends were cut back, 0 bases at V and 3 bases at J, with 12 bases in the middle. Germline V gives CDR1 MGHRA, CDR2 YSYEKL. The CDR3 DNA reads as TGCGCCAGCAGCCAAGAGGCTGTCCCAGTCTACGAGCAGTACTTC. Its protein product is CASSQEAVPVYEQYF.

This chain connects TRBV2 to TRBJ2-7, with 13 bases fitting TRBD2. The CDR3 totals 17 residues. Germline V CDR1 and CDR2: SNHLY, FYNNEI. With 7 bases clipped from V and 4 bases from J, the junction kept 13 bases outside the gene matches. DNA for the CDR3: TGTGCCAGCAACCCCGGGACTAGCGGGATAGGGAGATACGAGCAGTACTTC. This sequence encodes CASNPGTSGIGRYEQYF.

CDR3 protein: CASSLDRIGPQETQYF. The CDR3 region has the DNA TGTGCCAGCAGCTTAGACAGGATCGGTCCCCAAGAGACCCAGTACTTC. The chain links TRBV11-3 to TRBJ2-5; D not certain. Trimming cost V 0 bases and J 1 base, with 12 bases left between them. The CDR3 extends over 16 amino acids. Looked up from germline, CDR1 is SGHNT and CDR2 is YENEEA.

The rearrangement uses TRBV6-1 and TRBJ2-6; TRBD1 aligns across 7 bases. V was clipped by 4 bases and J by 0 bases; unmatched bases: 9. Per the germline V gene, CDR1 is MNHNS and CDR2 is SASEGT. CDR3 length equals 18 residues. In nucleotides, the CDR3 is TGTGCCAGCAGTGCCCCTCAGCAGGGGGTCTCTGGGGCCAACGTCCTGACTTTC. Amino acid sequence: CASSAPQQGVSGANVLTF.

This clone was seen more than once but under ten times. J is TRBJ1-4 and V is TRBV5-1; D may be TRBD1 (5 bases). Germline CDR1 SGHRS, CDR2 YFSETQ. V was pared by 4 bases and J by 8 bases, with 21 bases between. The CDR3 is 16 amino acids. CDR3 DNA sequence: TGCGCCAGCAGCCCCGCTCCGGGCAGGGTCTGGGAAAAACTGTTTTTT. Its translation is CASSPAPGRVWEKLFF.

This chain connects TRBV7-2 to TRBJ1-1; D gene uncertain. The germline V gene has CDR1 SGHTA and CDR2 FQGNSA. V shed 2 bases and J shed 0 bases, with 7 bases lying between them. The CDR3 is 14 amino acids. DNA for the CDR3: TGTGCCAGCAGCTTAAAGCCGCTGAACACTGAAGCTTTCTTT. This sequence encodes CASSLKPLNTEAFF.

The chain joins TRBV29-1 to TRBJ1-2; the D gene is possibly TRBD1 (5 bases). Trimming cost V 6 bases and J 2 bases, with 22 bases left between them. Germline assignment: CDR1 SQVTM and CDR2 ANQGSEA. CDR3 length equals 16 residues. CDR3 coding DNA: TGCAGCGTCGATTCCCAGGGTTCGGGCTGGAACTATGGCTACACCTTC. This sequence encodes CSVDSQGSGWNYGYTF.

The chain links TRBV15 to TRBJ2-2; 11 nucleotides align to TRBD1. This CDR3 is 18 amino acids long. Looked up from germline, CDR1 is LNHNV and CDR2 is YYDKDF (reference sequence). Unmatched junction bases numbered 13, after V lost 3 bases and J lost 7 bases. CDR3 in amino acids: CATSSSGTGGFQYGELFF. Written as DNA, the CDR3 is TGTGCCACCAGCAGCTCCGGGACAGGGGGGTTCCAATACGGGGAGCTGTTTTTT. Based on the CDR3 plus reference TRBV15 and TRBJ2-2, the full variable domain is DAMVIQNPRYQVTQFGKPVTLSCSQTLNHNVMYWYQQKSSQAPKLLFHYYDKDFNNEADTPDNFQSRRPNTSFCFLDIRSPGLGDTAMYLCATSSSGTGGFQYGELFFGEGSRLTVL.

The chain combines TRBV19 with TRBJ1-1, with 8 positions matching TRBD1. V shed 6 bases and J 5 bases; nucleotides not matched to a gene: 5. CDR1 LNHDA and CDR2 SQIVND come from the germline V gene (reference sequence). The CDR3 spans 13 residues. The CDR3 here is CASSGQGGTEAFF. CDR3 nucleotide sequence: TGTGCCAGTAGCGGACAGGGAGGGACTGAAGCTTTCTTT.

The V gene is TRBV29-1, the J gene TRBJ2-7, with a tentative D call TRBD2 (7 bases). Trimming took off 6 bases at V and 5 bases at J, with 20 bases between the two ends. The CDR3 is 14 amino acids. Germline V gene data show CDR1 as SQVTM and CDR2 as ANQGSEA. CDR3 amino acids: CSVGPGGRGNEQYF. CDR3 sequence (DNA): TGCAGCGTGGGCCCCGGGGGGCGGGGCAACGAGCAGTACTTC.

The rearrangement uses TRBV5-8 and TRBJ1-2, with a weak D call TRBD1 (5 bases). The germline gives CDR1 SGHTS, CDR2 YDEGEE. The CDR3 has 13 amino acids. Trimming took off 0 bases at V and 8 bases at J, with 11 bases between the two ends. CDR3 bases: TGTGCCAGCAGCTTGGTCGGGGGAAGGGGCTACACCTTC. It codes for CASSLVGGRGYTF. The complete variable domain, with remaining parts taken from reference TRBV5-8 and TRBJ1-2, reads EAGVTQSPTHLIKTRGQQATLRCSPISGHTSVYWYQQALGLGLQFLLWYDEGEERNRGNFPPRFSGRQFPNYSSELNVNALELEDSALYLCASSLVGGRGYTFGSGTRLTVV.

This chain connects TRBV19 to TRBJ1-5, with TRBD1 matching over 8 bases. Germline CDR1 LNHDA, CDR2 SQIVND (reference sequence). With 5 bases clipped from V and 3 bases from J, the junction kept 12 bases outside the gene matches. CDR3 length: 17 amino acids. CDR3 sequence: CASSANRGNGYNQPQHF. The DNA for the CDR3 is TGTGCCAGTAGTGCAAACAGGGGGAATGGTTACAATCAGCCCCAGCATTTT.

The V gene is TRBV5-1, the J gene TRBJ1-1; 10 bases agree with TRBD1. CDR1 and CDR2 (germline): SGHRS, YFSETQ. The V segment lost 4 bases and the J segment 4 bases; nucleotides outside the gene matches: 7. The CDR3 runs to 15 residues. The CDR3, as DNA: TGCGCCAGCAGCCACTCGGGACAGGGGCCCACTGAAGCTTTCTTT. This codes for CASSHSGQGPTEAFF.

As concerns this clone: The junction shows a germline mismatch at one end, possibly a read error. The CDR3 nucleotides are TGTGCCAGCACCGTAGGGACAGGGGGGGACGACGAGCAGTACTTC. It yields the protein CASTVGTGGDDEQYF. The chain couples TRBV9 to TRBJ2-7; 11 nucleotides align to TRBD1. Germline values: CDR1 SGDLS, CDR2 YYNGEE. The CDR3 covers 15 residues.

Points on this clone: This sample also contains other DNA sequences that code for the same CDR3. The J gene is TRBJ1-5, the V gene TRBV19, with 8 bases that match TRBD1. Germline CDR1 reads LNHDA; CDR2 reads SQIVND (reference sequence). V dropped 6 bases and J dropped 7; count of bases not matched to a gene: 5. The CDR3 is 13 amino acids. The CDR3 bases are TGTGCCAGTAGCGGACAGGGAACACAGCCCCAGCATTTT. Its translation is CASSGQGTQPQHF.